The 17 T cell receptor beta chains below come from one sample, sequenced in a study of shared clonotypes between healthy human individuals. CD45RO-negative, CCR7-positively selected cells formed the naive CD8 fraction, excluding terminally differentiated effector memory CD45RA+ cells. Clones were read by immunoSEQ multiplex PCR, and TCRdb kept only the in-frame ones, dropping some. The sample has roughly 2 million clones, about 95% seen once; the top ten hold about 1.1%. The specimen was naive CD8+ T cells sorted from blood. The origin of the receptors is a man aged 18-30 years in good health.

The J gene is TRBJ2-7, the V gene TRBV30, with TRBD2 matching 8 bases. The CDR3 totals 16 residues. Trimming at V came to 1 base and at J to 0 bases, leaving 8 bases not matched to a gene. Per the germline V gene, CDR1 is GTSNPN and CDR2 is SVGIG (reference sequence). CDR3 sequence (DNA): TGTGCCTGGAGTGGACCCACTAGCGGCAGCTCCTACGAGCAGTACTTC. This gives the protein CAWSGPTSGSSYEQYF.

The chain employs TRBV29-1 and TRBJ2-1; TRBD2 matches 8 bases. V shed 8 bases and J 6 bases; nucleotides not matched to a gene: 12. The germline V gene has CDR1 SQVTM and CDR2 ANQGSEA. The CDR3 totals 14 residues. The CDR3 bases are TGCAGCTTTGGACCAGCGGGAGTGGTCAATGAGCAGTTCTTC. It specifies CSFGPAGVVNEQFF.

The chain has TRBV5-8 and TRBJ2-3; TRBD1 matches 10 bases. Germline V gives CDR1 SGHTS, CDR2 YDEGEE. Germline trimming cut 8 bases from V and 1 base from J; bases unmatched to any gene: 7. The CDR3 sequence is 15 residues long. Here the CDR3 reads CARSTGTGGTDTQYF. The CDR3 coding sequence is TGTGCCAGATCTACCGGGACAGGGGGCACAGATACGCAGTATTTT.

The CDR3 nucleotides read TGTGCCTGGAAGGGCAGTGACTATGGCTACACCTTC. It specifies CAWKGSDYGYTF. The chain recombines TRBV30 with TRBJ1-2; D remains unclear. CDR1 GTSNPN and CDR2 SVGIG come from the germline V gene (reference sequence). V was shortened by 4 bases and J by 3 bases, with 9 bases between the two germline ends. The CDR3 extends over 12 amino acids.

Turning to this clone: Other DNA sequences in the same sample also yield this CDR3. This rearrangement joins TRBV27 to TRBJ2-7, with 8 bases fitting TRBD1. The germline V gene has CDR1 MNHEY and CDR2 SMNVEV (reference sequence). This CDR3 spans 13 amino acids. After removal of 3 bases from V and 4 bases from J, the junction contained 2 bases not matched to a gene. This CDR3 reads CASSLQGAYEQYF. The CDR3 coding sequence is TGTGCCAGCAGTTTGCAGGGGGCGTACGAGCAGTACTTC.

CDR3 loop: CASSLEGQLYEQYF. The CDR3 DNA sequence: TGTGCCAGCAGCTTAGAGGGGCAACTGTACGAGCAGTACTTC. The J gene is TRBJ2-7, the V gene TRBV11-2; TRBD1 is a possible D gene (5 bases). The CDR3 sequence is 14 residues long. V lost 0 bases, J lost 4 bases, and 10 bases lay in between. The germline V gene encodes CDR1 SGHAT and CDR2 FQNNGV.

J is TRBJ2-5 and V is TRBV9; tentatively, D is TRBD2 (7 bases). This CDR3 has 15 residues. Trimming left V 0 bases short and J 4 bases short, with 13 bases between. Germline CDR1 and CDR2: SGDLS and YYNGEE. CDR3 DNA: TGTGCCAGCAGCGTAGACGGGGGGCCACTAGAGACCCAGTACTTC. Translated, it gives CASSVDGGPLETQYF.

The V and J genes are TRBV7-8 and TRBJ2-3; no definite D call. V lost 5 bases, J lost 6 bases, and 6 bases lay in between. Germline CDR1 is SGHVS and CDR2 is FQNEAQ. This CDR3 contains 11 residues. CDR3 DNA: TGTGCCAGCAGCCCCCACGATACGCAGTATTTT. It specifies CASSPHDTQYF.

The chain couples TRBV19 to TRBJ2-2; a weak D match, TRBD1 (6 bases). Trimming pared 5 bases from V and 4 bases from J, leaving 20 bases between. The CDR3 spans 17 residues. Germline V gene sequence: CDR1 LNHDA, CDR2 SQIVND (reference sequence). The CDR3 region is CASSASFERGFTGELFF. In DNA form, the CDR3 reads TGTGCCAGTAGTGCCTCCTTCGAAAGGGGGTTCACCGGGGAGCTGTTTTTT.

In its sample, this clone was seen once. The CDR3 DNA reads as TGCAGTGCTAGGACACCTTACGAGCAGTACTTC. This translates into CSARTPYEQYF. The gene calls are TRBV20-1 and TRBJ2-7; D gene ambiguous. The CDR3 sequence is 11 residues long. Trimming took off 3 bases at V and 4 bases at J, with 7 bases between the two ends. Per the germline V gene, CDR1 is DFQATT and CDR2 is SNEGSKA (reference sequence).

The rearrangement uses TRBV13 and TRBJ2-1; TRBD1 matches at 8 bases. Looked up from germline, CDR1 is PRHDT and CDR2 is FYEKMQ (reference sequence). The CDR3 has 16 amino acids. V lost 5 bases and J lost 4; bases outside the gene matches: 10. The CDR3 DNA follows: TGTGCCAGCAGCCAGGACAGGGATAAACTTTACAATGAGCAGTTCTTC. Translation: CASSQDRDKLYNEQFF.

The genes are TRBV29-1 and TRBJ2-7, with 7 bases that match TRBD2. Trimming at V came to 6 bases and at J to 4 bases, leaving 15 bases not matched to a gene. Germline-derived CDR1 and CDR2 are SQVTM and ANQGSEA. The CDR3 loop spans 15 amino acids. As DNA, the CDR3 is TGCAGCGTAATACCGGGGGGAGAGGGAGGATACGAGCAGTACTTC. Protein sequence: CSVIPGGEGGYEQYF.

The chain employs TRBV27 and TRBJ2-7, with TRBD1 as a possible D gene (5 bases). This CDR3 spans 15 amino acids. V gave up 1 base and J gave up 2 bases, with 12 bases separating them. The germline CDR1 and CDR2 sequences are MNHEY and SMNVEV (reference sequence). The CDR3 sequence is CASSLWQGGPYEQYF. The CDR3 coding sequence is TGTGCCAGCAGTTTATGGCAGGGCGGACCCTACGAGCAGTACTTC.

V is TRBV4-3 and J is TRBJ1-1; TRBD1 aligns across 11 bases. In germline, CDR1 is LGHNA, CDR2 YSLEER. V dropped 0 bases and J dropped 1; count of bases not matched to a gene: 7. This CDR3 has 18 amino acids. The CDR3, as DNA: TGCGCCAGCAGCCAAGATATTCAGGGACAGGGGGGGAACACTGAAGCTTTCTTT. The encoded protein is CASSQDIQGQGGNTEAFF.

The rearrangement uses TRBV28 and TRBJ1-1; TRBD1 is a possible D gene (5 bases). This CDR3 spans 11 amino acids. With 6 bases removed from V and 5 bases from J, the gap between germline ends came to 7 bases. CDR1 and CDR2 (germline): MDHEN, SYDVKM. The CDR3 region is CASRKGTEAFF. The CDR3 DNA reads TGTGCCAGCAGGAAGGGGACTGAAGCTTTCTTT.

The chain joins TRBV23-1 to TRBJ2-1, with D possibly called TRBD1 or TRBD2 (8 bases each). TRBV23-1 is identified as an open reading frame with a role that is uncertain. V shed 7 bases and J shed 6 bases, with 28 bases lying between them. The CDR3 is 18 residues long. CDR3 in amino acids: CASITDREKDGTSNEQFF. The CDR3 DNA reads TGCGCCAGCATCACGGACAGGGAAAAGGATGGGACTAGCAATGAGCAGTTCTTC.

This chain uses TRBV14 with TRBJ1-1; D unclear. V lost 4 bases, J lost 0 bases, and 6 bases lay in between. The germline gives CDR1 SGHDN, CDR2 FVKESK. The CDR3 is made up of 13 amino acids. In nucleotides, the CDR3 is TGTGCCAGCAGCCCCATCATGAACACTGAAGCTTTCTTT. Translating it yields CASSPIMNTEAFF. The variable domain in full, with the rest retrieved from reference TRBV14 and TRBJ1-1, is EAGVTQFPSHSVIEKGQTVTLRCDPISGHDNLYWYRRVMGKEIKFLLHFVKESKQDESGMPNNRFLAERTGGTYSTLKVQPAELEDSGVYFCASSPIMNTEAFFGQGTRLTVV.